The next 30 T cell receptor beta chains were all read from a single sample in a study of T cells in narcolepsy. Sequencing was performed with immunoSEQ multiplex PCR; in TCRdb, only in-frame clones are kept and a portion is missing. The repertoire holds under 40,000 clones, with around 80% as singletons. The sequenced material came from CD45RA- memory CD4+ T cells from PBMCs. These receptors were obtained from a human donor with narcolepsy.

This clone has just one count. The J gene is TRBJ2-3, the V gene TRBV9; 8 nucleotides agree with TRBD2. With V trimmed by 6 bases and J by 3 bases, 12 bases remained unmatched. Germline CDR1 is SGDLS and CDR2 is YYNGEE. The CDR3 is 16 amino acids. The CDR3 nucleotides are TGTGCCAGCACCCCGAGGGAGCGGGGGCGGACAGATACGCAGTATTTT. It encodes CASTPRERGRTDTQYF.

V gene TRBV14 combines with J gene TRBJ2-5, with 7 nucleotides matching TRBD2. Unmatched junction bases numbered 8, after V lost 5 bases and J lost 5 bases. The CDR3 is 14 amino acids. CDR1 SGHDN and CDR2 FVKESK come from the germline V gene. CDR3 bases: TGTGCCAGCAGCTCACGACTAGCTCCGGAGACCCAGTACTTC. Amino acid sequence: CASSSRLAPETQYF.

The count of this clone is one. This chain links TRBV7-2 with TRBJ1-5; D is unresolved. Germline V gene lookup returns CDR1 SGHTA and CDR2 FQGNSA. Trimming cost V 8 bases and J 0 bases, with 5 bases left between them. The CDR3 is made up of 12 amino acids. The CDR3: CASSYSNQPQHF. In nucleotides, the CDR3 is TGTGCCAGCTCGTATAGCAATCAGCCCCAGCATTTT. Complete variable domain (other parts from reference TRBV7-2 and TRBJ1-5): GAGVSQSPSNKVTEKGKDVELRCDPISGHTALYWYRQSLGQGLEFLIYFQGNSAPDKSGLPSDRFSAERTGGSVSTLTIQRTQQEDSAVYLCASSYSNQPQHFGDGTRLSIL.

The V call is TRBV28, the J call TRBJ1-2; TRBD1 is a possible D gene (5 bases). Germline V gene data show CDR1 as MDHEN and CDR2 as SYDVKM. V was pared by 6 bases and J by 3 bases, with 11 bases between. CDR3 length: 13 amino acids. In DNA form, the CDR3 reads TGTGCCAGCAGAGTAGGACAAGACTATGGCTACACCTTC. Translating gives CASRVGQDYGYTF.

DNA of the CDR3: TGTGCCAGCAGCTACCGACAGTCGGGGGCGACGGAGACCCAGTACTTC. Translated: CASSYRQSGATETQYF. This chain connects TRBV11-2 to TRBJ2-5, with D perhaps being TRBD1 or TRBD2 (6 bases each). The CDR3 loop spans 16 amino acids. Trimming removed 4 bases from V and 5 bases from J, with 20 bases in between. Per germline, CDR1 SGHAT and CDR2 FQNNGV.

The sample holds one count of this clone. The junction does not match germline at one end; this may be a read error. This chain links TRBV6-4 with TRBJ2-3; D not certain. This CDR3 has 14 amino acids. Germline CDR1 and CDR2: MRHNA and SNTAGT. The CDR3 region has the DNA TGTGCCAGCAGTGAATGGCGTGATACAGATACGCAGTGTTTT. It encodes CASSEWRDTDTQCF.

The V and J genes are TRBV6-1 and TRBJ2-2; D might be TRBD1 (5 bases). V was clipped by 4 bases and J by 7 bases, with 13 bases between them. The CDR3 has 14 amino acids. Germline V gene sequence: CDR1 MNHNS, CDR2 SASEGT. The CDR3 region has the DNA TGTGCCAGCAGTGCACGGGCAGGGTACGGGGAGCTGTTTTTT. It specifies CASSARAGYGELFF.

The rearrangement joins TRBV6-1 to TRBJ2-7; D remains unclear. CDR3 length equals 11 residues. The V gene lost 4 bases and the J gene lost 6 bases, with 7 bases spanning the gap. The germline gives CDR1 MNHNS, CDR2 SASEGT. CDR3 DNA: TGTGCCAGCAGTGCGTCCCTCGAGCAGTACTTC. It codes for CASSASLEQYF.

The chain couples TRBV15 to TRBJ2-1; D call uncertain. The CDR3 sequence is 13 residues long. From germline, CDR1 is LNHNV and CDR2 YYDKDF (reference sequence). The ends were cut back, 0 bases at V and 10 bases at J, with 10 bases in the middle. The CDR3 reads CATSRDQKGEQFF. The CDR3 DNA reads as TGTGCCACCAGCAGAGATCAAAAGGGCGAGCAGTTCTTC. The full variable domain, rest sourced from reference TRBV15 and TRBJ2-1, is DAMVIQNPRYQVTQFGKPVTLSCSQTLNHNVMYWYQQKSSQAPKLLFHYYDKDFNNEADTPDNFQSRRPNTSFCFLDIRSPGLGDTAMYLCATSRDQKGEQFFGPGTRLTVL.

The genes are TRBV18 and TRBJ2-1; 8 bases line up with TRBD2. After removal of 3 bases from V and 5 bases from J, the junction contained 9 bases not matched to a gene. This CDR3 contains 16 residues. Germline V gene sequence: CDR1 KGHSH, CDR2 LQKENI. The CDR3 spells CASSPTTRGANNEQFF. The CDR3 region has the DNA TGTGCCAGCTCACCCACGACGCGGGGGGCTAACAATGAGCAGTTCTTC.

The V and J genes are TRBV20-1 and TRBJ1-1, with D possibly TRBD1 on 5 matching bases. The germline V gene has CDR1 DFQATT and CDR2 SNEGSKA (reference sequence). Trimming took 3 bases from V and 5 from J, leaving 7 bases between them. The CDR3 is 11 amino acids. The chain's CDR3 is CSASRGTEAFF. The CDR3 coding sequence is TGCAGTGCTAGCCGGGGGACTGAAGCTTTCTTT.

The genes are TRBV7-3 and TRBJ1-1; 11 nucleotides agree with TRBD1. Trimming at V came to 4 bases and at J to 4 bases, leaving 2 bases not matched to a gene. Germline V gives CDR1 SGHTA, CDR2 FQGTGA. The length of the CDR3 is 14 residues. DNA for the CDR3: TGTGCCAGCAGCTCAGGGACAGGGGGCACTGAAGCTTTCTTT. Translating it yields CASSSGTGGTEAFF.

The count of this clone is one. The chain is built from TRBV27 and TRBJ2-5; a weak D match, TRBD2 (6 bases). The CDR3 totals 14 residues. Germline V gene lookup returns CDR1 MNHEY and CDR2 SMNVEV (reference sequence). V was trimmed by 4 bases and J by 4 bases, leaving 13 bases between them. CDR3 nucleotide sequence: TGTGCCAGCAGTTCACTGTGGCGGGGAGAGACCCAGTACTTC. Translated, it gives CASSSLWRGETQYF.

The table lists this clone with a count of one. This chain connects TRBV7-2 to TRBJ2-3, with D unclear. V lost 5 bases, J lost 6 bases, and 15 bases lay in between. CDR1 and CDR2 (germline): SGHTA, FQGNSA. CDR3 size: 14 residues. The CDR3 reads CASSPTSLGDTQYF. The CDR3 coding sequence is TGTGCCAGCAGCCCCACCTCCCTAGGGGATACGCAGTATTTT.

This clone was observed a single time. The chain links TRBV7-2 to TRBJ2-2, with 8 bases matching TRBD2. This CDR3 is built from 16 residues. Germline lookup yields CDR1 SGHTA and CDR2 FQGNSA. V was pared by 1 base and J by 4 bases, with 5 bases of the junction left unmatched. CDR3 coding DNA: TGTGCCAGCAGCTTAGAGGGGACTAGGGTCACCGGGGAGCTGTTTTTT. Translating it yields CASSLEGTRVTGELFF.

The V and J genes are TRBV7-8 and TRBJ2-1; D is perhaps TRBD2 (6 bases). CDR3 length: 16 residues. V was trimmed by 6 bases and J by 0 bases, leaving 15 bases between them. Germline CDR1 and CDR2: SGHVS and FQNEAQ. This CDR3 reads CASSSKRGSSYNEQFF. In DNA, the CDR3 is TGTGCCAGCAGTTCCAAACGGGGGAGCTCCTACAATGAGCAGTTCTTC.

The chain uses TRBV30 and TRBJ1-2; possible D gene TRBD1, 5 bases. From germline, CDR1 is GTSNPN and CDR2 SVGIG (reference sequence). V was trimmed by 5 bases and J by 3 bases, leaving 10 bases between them. The CDR3 contains 12 residues. The CDR3 DNA sequence: TGTGCCTGGGGGGGAGGGGACTATGGCTACACCTTC. It encodes CAWGGGDYGYTF.

The chain carries TRBV18 and TRBJ1-5; 8 nucleotides align to TRBD1. Germline-derived CDR1 and CDR2 are KGHSH and LQKENI. The CDR3 runs to 14 residues. Germline trimming cut 5 bases from V and 4 bases from J; bases unmatched to any gene: 4. The CDR3: CASSSGQANQPQHF. CDR3 DNA: TGTGCCAGCTCATCGGGACAGGCGAATCAGCCCCAGCATTTT.

The CDR3 reads CASDVGTGSQPQHF. As DNA, the CDR3 is TGTGCCAGCGATGTCGGGACAGGGTCTCAGCCCCAGCATTTT. V gene TRBV28 combines with J gene TRBJ1-5; 9 positions agree with TRBD1. J gave up 6 bases and V 8 bases, and 8 bases lay outside the gene matches. Germline loops: CDR1 MDHEN, CDR2 SYDVKM. This CDR3 is built from 14 residues.

The gene calls are TRBV2 and TRBJ1-4; no definite D call. V was shortened by 6 bases and J by 1 base, with 12 bases between the two germline ends. The CDR3 consists of 15 residues. The V gene's germline CDR1 is SNHLY and CDR2 FYNNEI. CDR3 DNA sequence: TGTGCCAGCAGCCCCGAGGCGGAAACTAATGAAAAACTGTTTTTT. Encoded protein: CASSPEAETNEKLFF.

The chain combines TRBV27 with TRBJ2-4; D is possibly TRBD2 (6 bases). Germline loops: CDR1 MNHEY, CDR2 SMNVEV (reference sequence). Trimming pared 4 bases from V and 1 base from J, leaving 11 bases between. The CDR3 covers 15 residues. The CDR3 loop is CASSSALAAKNIQYF. CDR3 bases: TGTGCCAGCAGTTCGGCCCTAGCGGCCAAAAACATTCAGTACTTC.

In its sample, this clone was seen a few times. The chain has TRBV4-3 and TRBJ1-2; D gene ambiguous. This CDR3 is 15 amino acids long. The V and J ends lost 0 bases and 1 base respectively, with 9 bases between them. Germline CDR1 reads LGHNA; CDR2 reads YSLEER. This CDR3 reads CASSQEPRVNYGYTF. Written as DNA, the CDR3 is TGCGCCAGCAGCCAAGAACCGAGGGTTAACTATGGCTACACCTTC.

J is TRBJ1-1 and V is TRBV12-5; no clear D gene. Germline V gene lookup returns CDR1 LGHNT and CDR2 FRNRAP. With 1 base removed from V and 8 bases from J, the gap between germline ends came to 11 bases. The CDR3 has 13 amino acids. CDR3 sequence (DNA): TGTGCTAGTGGTTTGGGGCGGACCGGGGAAGCTTTCTTT. Translation: CASGLGRTGEAFF.

The gene calls are TRBV28 and TRBJ2-2; D tentatively fits TRBD1 or TRBD2 (5 bases each). This CDR3 is built from 14 residues. Germline loops: CDR1 MDHEN, CDR2 SYDVKM. The V and J ends lost 2 bases and 6 bases respectively, with 10 bases between them. The CDR3 protein is CASSLGAAAGELFF. CDR3 nucleotides: TGTGCCAGCAGTTTAGGGGCAGCGGCCGGGGAGCTGTTTTTT. Variable domain in full (rest from reference TRBV28 and TRBJ2-2): DVKVTQSSRYLVKRTGEKVFLECVQDMDHENMFWYRQDPGLGLRLIYFSYDVKMKEKGDIPEGYSVSREKKERFSLILESASTNQTSMYLCASSLGAAAGELFFGEGSRLTVL.

The J gene is TRBJ2-7, the V gene TRBV7-8; no clear D. The V end was cut by 5 bases, the J end by 3 bases, with 23 bases between. The CDR3 runs to 17 residues. In germline, CDR1 is SGHVS, CDR2 FQNEAQ. The CDR3 is CASSLQTVPGTVYEQYV. The DNA of the CDR3 is TGTGCCAGCAGCCTTCAAACAGTTCCCGGTACAGTCTACGAGCAGTACGTC.

CDR3 residues: CASSSHPGMSEEKLFF. CDR3 nucleotide sequence: TGCGCCAGCAGTTCACACCCAGGGATGTCAGAAGAAAAACTGTTTTTT. The rearrangement joins TRBV5-1 to TRBJ1-4, with D maybe TRBD1 (5 bases). V lost 5 bases to trimming and J lost 8 bases, with 22 bases between them. Germline V CDR1 and CDR2: SGHRS, YFSETQ. This CDR3 is built from 16 residues.

This clone has just a few counts. The CDR3 is CASTTGTGVNQPQHF. The CDR3 DNA reads TGTGCCAGCACCACAGGGACAGGGGTAAATCAGCCCCAGCATTTT. The genes are TRBV7-2 and TRBJ1-5; 10 positions match TRBD1. Germline trimming cut 7 bases from V and 4 bases from J; bases unmatched to any gene: 7. The CDR3 has 15 residues. The germline CDR1 and CDR2 sequences are SGHTA and FQGNSA.

This chain joins TRBV6-1 and TRBJ1-2; TRBD1 matches 9 bases. The CDR3 has 14 residues. Germline V gene sequence: CDR1 MNHNS, CDR2 SASEGT. V lost 6 bases and J lost 8; bases outside the gene matches: 10. CDR3 nucleotide sequence: TGTGCCAGCAGGATAACAGGGGGCACAGGGGGCTACACCTTC. It codes for CASRITGGTGGYTF.

CDR3 residues: CARKVASVLSLNQPQHF. The CDR3 DNA is TGTGCCAGAAAGGTCGCTTCGGTTCTCTCCCTCAATCAGCCCCAGCATTTT. The chain carries TRBV5-3 and TRBJ1-5; D gene ambiguous. TRBV5-3 is an open reading frame, and its role is uncertain. The V and J ends lost 6 bases and 3 bases respectively, with 22 bases between them. The CDR3 contains 17 residues.

The genes are TRBV15 and TRBJ2-7, with 8 bases lining up with TRBD1. The junction had 5 bases not matched to a gene; V was cut back by 5 bases and J by 2 bases. This CDR3 comprises 14 residues. Germline loops: CDR1 LNHNV, CDR2 YYDKDF (reference sequence). As DNA, the CDR3 is TGTGCCACCAGCGGGGACAGGAATACCTACGAGCAGTACTTC. It is translated as CATSGDRNTYEQYF. Full variable domain (rest looked up from reference TRBV15 and TRBJ2-7): DAMVIQNPRYQVTQFGKPVTLSCSQTLNHNVMYWYQQKSSQAPKLLFHYYDKDFNNEADTPDNFQSRRPNTSFCFLDIRSPGLGDTAMYLCATSGDRNTYEQYFGPGTRLTVT.